Reported below is one T cell receptor (beta chain). The antigen remains undetermined. PCR used 60 Vbeta primers and 13 Jbeta primers. Generated by immunoSEQ multiplex PCR, the TCRdb table keeps only in-frame clones and is missing some. The sample lists around 220,000 clones; 60% to 85% were seen once. These data are taken from a study of cytomegalovirus exposure and HLA in healthy donors. Background on the study: Among about 179 million T cells, an earlier analysis found 117 million unique TCR beta sequences.

Findings and limits, study-wide: Presence/absence comparisons presumed near-even sequencing depth among donors.

Germline V gene lookup returns CDR1 MGHRA and CDR2 YSYEKL. CDR3 length: 15 amino acids. V was pared by 4 bases and J by 8 bases, with 11 bases of the junction left unmatched. J is TRBJ1-5 and V is TRBV4-1; TRBD1 agrees at 7 bases. Source material: PBMCs. This clonotype was sampled from a man aged 40-49 years in good health and CMV-seronegative. CDR3 sequence (DNA): TGCGCCAGCAGCCTAAGGACAGGCTCTTTGGAGCCCCAGCATTTT. Residues: CASSLRTGSLEPQHF.